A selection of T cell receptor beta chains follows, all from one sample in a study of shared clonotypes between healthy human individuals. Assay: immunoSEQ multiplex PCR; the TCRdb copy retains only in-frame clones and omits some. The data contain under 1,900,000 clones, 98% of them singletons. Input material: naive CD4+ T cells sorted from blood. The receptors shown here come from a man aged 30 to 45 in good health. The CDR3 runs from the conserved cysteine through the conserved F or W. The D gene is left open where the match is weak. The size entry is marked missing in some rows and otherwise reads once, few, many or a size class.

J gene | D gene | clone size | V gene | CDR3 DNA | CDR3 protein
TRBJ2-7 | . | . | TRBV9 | TGTGCCAGCAGCGTAGTGGGGGGTAGTTCCGAGCAGTACTTC | CASSVVGGSSEQYF
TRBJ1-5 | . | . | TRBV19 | TGTGCCAGTAGAGTTGGGAGACCAAGCGTCAATCAGCCCCAGCATTTT | CASRVGRPSVNQPQHF
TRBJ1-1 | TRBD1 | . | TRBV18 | TGTGCCAGCTCACCGGGGGACAGGGTCGGGGGCATTGAAGCTTTCTTT | CASSPGDRVGGIEAFF
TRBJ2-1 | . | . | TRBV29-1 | TGCAGCGTTGAAAAGGGGTACAATGAGCAGTTCTTC | CSVEKGYNEQFF
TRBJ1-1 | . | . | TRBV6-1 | TGTGCCAGCAGTGCGAGTTCTCCAGGCTTGGGAGCTTTCTTT | CASSASSPGLGAFF
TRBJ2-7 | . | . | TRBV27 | TGTGCCAGCAGTTTATCGCCAGGGGATAACTACGAGCAGTACTTC | CASSLSPGDNYEQYF
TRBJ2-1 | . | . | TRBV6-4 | TGTGCCAGCAGTGACTCCCGGGGGACCGCCTACAATGAGCAGTTCTTC | CASSDSRGTAYNEQFF
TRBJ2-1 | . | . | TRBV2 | TGTGCCAGCACAAAGGAAGGGTATCAGGATGAGCAGTTCTTC | CASTKEGYQDEQFF
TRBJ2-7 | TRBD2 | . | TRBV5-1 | TGCGCCAGCAGCCTGGGACTAGCGGGAGGGATCTACGAGCAGTACTTC | CASSLGLAGGIYEQYF
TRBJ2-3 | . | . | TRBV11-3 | TGTGCCAGCAGCTTAGATCACGGGGGAGTGGGCCCAGATACGCAGTATTTT | CASSLDHGGVGPDTQYF
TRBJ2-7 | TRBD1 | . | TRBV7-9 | TGTGCCAGCAGTCCGGGCGAGGGGGCGTACGAGCAGTACTTC | CASSPGEGAYEQYF
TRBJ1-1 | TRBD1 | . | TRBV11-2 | TGTGCCAGCAGCCGGGACAGGGGACCTGAAGCTTTCTTT | CASSRDRGPEAFF
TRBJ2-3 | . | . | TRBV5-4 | TGTGCCAGCAGCCCCCAAGGTAGCACAGATACGCAGTATTTT | CASSPQGSTDTQYF
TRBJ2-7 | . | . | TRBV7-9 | TGTGCCAGCAGCTTAGGTTCGTTGCGCCAGGGGGGTTGGGACGAGCAGTACTTC | CASSLGSLRQGGWDEQYF
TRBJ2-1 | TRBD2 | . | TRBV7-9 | TGTGCCAGCAGCCAAACTAGCGGGAAATGGAATGAGCAGTTCTTC | CASSQTSGKWNEQFF
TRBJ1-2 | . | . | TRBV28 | TGTGCCAGCAGTTTAAGCGGGAGGGCACATGGCTACACCTTC | CASSLSGRAHGYTF
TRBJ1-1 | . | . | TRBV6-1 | TGTGCCAGCAGTAGGACAGCGAACACTGAAGCTTTCTTT | CASSRTANTEAFF
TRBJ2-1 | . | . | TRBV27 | TGTGCCAGCAGTTTATCGGACTACCGAATGGGGGAGCAGTTCTTC | CASSLSDYRMGEQFF
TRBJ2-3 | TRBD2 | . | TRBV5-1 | TGCGCCAGCAGCCCTCAAGCGGGGCGTGGAGATACGCAGTATTTT | CASSPQAGRGDTQYF
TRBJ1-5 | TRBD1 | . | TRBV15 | TGTGCCACCAGCAGATGGGCGGGGACAGGGAACAATCAGCCCCAGCATTTT | CATSRWAGTGNNQPQHF
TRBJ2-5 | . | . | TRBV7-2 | TGTGCCAGCAGCTTGGATTCCCGCGAGACCCAGTACTTC | CASSLDSRETQYF
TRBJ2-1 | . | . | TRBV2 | TGTGCCAGCAGTGAACTCAGGGGAGGTGAGCAGTTCTTC | CASSELRGGEQFF
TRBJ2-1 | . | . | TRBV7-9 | TGTGCCAGCAGCTTAGTGTATGAGAAAGGGCAGTTCTTC | CASSLVYEKGQFF
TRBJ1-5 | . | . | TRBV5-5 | TGTGCCAGCAGCTTGGGGGTGGGTATTGGCAATCAGCCCCAGCATTTT | CASSLGVGIGNQPQHF
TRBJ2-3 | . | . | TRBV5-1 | TGCGCCAGCAGCAAAAAACTAGCAGCTAGCACAGATACGCAGTATTTT | CASSKKLAASTDTQYF
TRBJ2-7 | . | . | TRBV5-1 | TGCGCCAGCAGCTTGGTTACCGAGCAGTACTTC | CASSLVTEQYF
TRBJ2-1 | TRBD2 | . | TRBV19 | TGTGCCAGTAGCCTGCCCTTAGCGGGGGCCCTCAATGAGCAGTTCTTC | CASSLPLAGALNEQFF
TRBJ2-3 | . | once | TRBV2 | TGTGCCAGCAGTGAAGCGTGGGGGGCGCTTACAGATACGCAGTATTTT | CASSEAWGALTDTQYF
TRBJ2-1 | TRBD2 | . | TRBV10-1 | TGCGCCAGCAGTGTCTCTAGCGGGGAGCAGTTCTTC | CASSVSSGEQFF
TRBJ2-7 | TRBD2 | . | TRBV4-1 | TGCGCCAGCAGCCAGGAGGGACTAGCGGGAGCGTATAGTTCCGAGCAGTACTTC | CASSQEGLAGAYSSEQYF
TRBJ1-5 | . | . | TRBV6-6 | TGTGCCAGCAGACGATCAGGGGCGAGCAATCAGCCCCAGCATTTT | CASRRSGASNQPQHF
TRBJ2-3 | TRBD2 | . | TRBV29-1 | TGCAGCGTTGAGGCGGGAGCAACAGATACGCAGTATTTT | CSVEAGATDTQYF
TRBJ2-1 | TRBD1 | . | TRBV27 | TGTGCCAGCAGTTTTCGACAGGGGCTCTACAATGAGCAGTTCTTC | CASSFRQGLYNEQFF
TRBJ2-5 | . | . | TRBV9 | TGTGCCAGCAGCCCTCCCGGGGGAGAGACCCAGTACTTC | CASSPPGGETQYF
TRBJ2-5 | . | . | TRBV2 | TGTGCCAGCAGTGAAGTGGGTGGCAGACAAGAGACCCAGTACTTC | CASSEVGGRQETQYF
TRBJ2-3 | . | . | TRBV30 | TGTGCCTGGAGGTCTACAGATACGCAGTATTTT | CAWRSTDTQYF
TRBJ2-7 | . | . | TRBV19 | TGTGCCAGTAGTATGATGGGGGGCAGCGTCGAGCAGTACTTC | CASSMMGGSVEQYF
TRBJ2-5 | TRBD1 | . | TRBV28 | TGTGCCAGCACCCAACCGGGACAGGGAAAGACCCAGTACTTC | CASTQPGQGKTQYF